Listed below are T cell receptor beta chains from one sample, sequenced in a study of beta chain features in type 1 diabetes. The repertoire was sequenced with immunoSEQ multiplex PCR; TCRdb's copy has only in-frame clones and lacks some. This table holds about 620,000 clones, around a sixth found once. The sample consisted of naive CD4+ T cells from blood. The receptors were gathered from a man between 18 and 29 years old in good health. Each CDR3 is given with its conserved first and last residue. Fields, in order: CDR3 length, V gene, D gene, clone size, J gene, CDR3 protein, CDR3 DNA. The D gene is left open where the match is weak. Not all rows give a size; the values are once, few, many and, for expanded clones, a class.

length: 12
V: TRBV5-1
D: NA
size: few
J: TRBJ2-7
CDR3: CASSRVGNEQYF
DNA: TGCGCCAGCAGCCGTGTGGGAAACGAGCAGTACTTC

length: 14
V: TRBV7-2
D: NA
size: NA
J: TRBJ1-1
CDR3: CASSYRVGSTEAFF
DNA: TGTGCCAGCAGTTACAGGGTGGGGAGCACTGAAGCTTTCTTT

length: 16
V: TRBV9
D: TRBD1
size: NA
J: TRBJ1-1
CDR3: CASSVDHRGGGTEAFF
DNA: TGTGCCAGCAGCGTAGACCACAGGGGGGGAGGCACTGAAGCTTTCTTT

length: 13
V: TRBV7-2
D: TRBD1
size: few
J: TRBJ1-1
CDR3: CASSLGQGLSAFF
DNA: TGTGCCAGCAGCCTGGGACAGGGGTTGTCAGCTTTCTTT

length: 14
V: TRBV9
D: TRBD1
size: NA
J: TRBJ2-7
CDR3: CASSARTGGYEQYF
DNA: TGTGCCAGCAGCGCCCGGACAGGGGGCTACGAGCAGTACTTC

length: 13
V: TRBV28
D: NA
size: NA
J: TRBJ1-2
CDR3: CASSLGGNYGYTF
DNA: TGTGCCAGCAGTTTGGGAGGGAACTATGGCTACACCTTC

length: 14
V: TRBV5-4
D: NA
size: NA
J: TRBJ2-1
CDR3: CASSFSRVGDEQFF
DNA: TGTGCCAGCAGCTTTTCTCGGGTGGGCGATGAGCAGTTCTTC

length: 12
V: TRBV7-9
D: NA
size: NA
J: TRBJ1-1
CDR3: CASSLSGSVAFF
DNA: TGTGCCAGCAGCTTATCAGGCTCTGTAGCTTTCTTT

length: 15
V: TRBV7-2
D: NA
size: NA
J: TRBJ1-1
CDR3: CASSFKQGKNTEAFF
DNA: TGTGCCAGCAGTTTCAAACAGGGAAAGAACACTGAAGCTTTCTTT

length: 14
V: TRBV21-1
D: NA
size: NA
J: TRBJ2-2
CDR3: CASRGLGAAGELFF
DNA: TGTGCCAGCAGGGGACTAGGGGCAGCCGGGGAGCTGTTTTTT

length: 13
V: TRBV18
D: NA
size: NA
J: TRBJ2-7
CDR3: CASSRQVPYEQYF
DNA: TGTGCCAGCTCCCGTCAAGTACCCTACGAGCAGTACTTC